This paragraph covers one T cell receptor beta chain sequence. No antigen is known for it. Sequence at one end of the junction differs from germline and may be a read error. This entry is derived from a study of cytomegalovirus exposure and HLA in healthy donors. Study as a whole: The same platform was used for the 90 to 150 validation repertoires as for the approximately 720 first-cohort repertoires, as reported in a later analysis.

Overall study results and limits: Reportedly, diagnosis of cytomegalovirus status by the classifier showed high specificity and sensitivity. Overall, approximately 150 TCR beta chains were annotated as cytomegalovirus-associated. CMV antigen specificity was confirmed in vitro for a few CMV-associated chains.

The germline CDR1 and CDR2 sequences are SSHAT and FNYEAQ (reference sequence). The CDR3 has 15 residues. This table comes from immunoSEQ multiplex PCR, and its TCRdb copy is limited to in-frame clones, with some not included. The table lists approximately 190,000 clones, about 79% of them singletons. The V and J genes are TRBV7-7 and TRBJ2-5, with 9 bases lining up with TRBD1. Material: PBMCs. This receptor was obtained from a woman aged 25 to 39 in good health and CMV-seropositive. The CDR3 protein is CASSIPGQGEETQYF. Written as DNA, the CDR3 is TGTGCTAGCAGCATACCGGGACAGGGAGAAGAGACCCAGTACTTC.